This is a list of T cell receptor beta chains from one sample in a study of blood T cells in healthy people across ages. TCRdb called the 5' RACE reads again in MiXCR, with one record for every CDR3 protein. The repertoire holds approximately 820,000 distinct CDR3 sequences, roughly 44% seen once, with approximately 20% in the top ten. The sample was blood. These receptors came from a man between 60 and 75 years old in good health. Both conserved end residues are part of each CDR3. A D gene is named only where the DNA matches it firmly. Clone size is stated in some rows and not others, as once, few, many or a class when expanded.

CDR3 length	D gene	J gene	V gene	clone size	CDR3 protein	CDR3 DNA
13	-	TRBJ2-3	TRBV4-3	-	CAGSRGSPDTQYF	TGCGCCGGCAGCCGTGGGAGCCCAGATACGCAGTATTTT
15	-	TRBJ1-5	TRBV12-5	-	CASGLVAKLNQPQHF	TGTGCTAGTGGTTTGGTGGCCAAATTGAATCAGCCCCAGCATTTT
16	TRBD2	TRBJ2-3	TRBV7-8	once	CASSLDSGGATDTQYF	TGTGCCAGCAGCTTAGATAGCGGGGGGGCCACAGATACGCAGTATTTT
13	-	TRBJ2-5	TRBV28	-	CASRFYDEETQYF	TGTGCCAGCCGTTTTTATGATGAAGAGACCCAGTACTTC
15	TRBD2	TRBJ2-5	TRBV2	-	CASSEGGGEYNEQYF	TGTGCCAGCAGTGAAGGCGGGGGGGAATACAATGAGCAGTACTTC
14	-	TRBJ2-3	TRBV24-1	many	CATSDGDPTDTQYF	TGTGCCACCAGCGATGGGGACCCCACAGATACGCAGTATTTT
15	TRBD2	TRBJ2-7	TRBV7-2	-	CASSSPSGGAKEQYF	TGTGCCAGCAGCTCCCCTAGCGGGGGGGCGAAAGAGCAGTACTTC
14	-	TRBJ2-1	TRBV6-6	-	CASSYDGARNEQFF	TGTGCCAGCAGTTACGACGGGGCTCGGAATGAGCAGTTCTTC
14	-	TRBJ1-2	TRBV12-3/TRBV12-4	-	CASSVVARGSGYTF	TGTGCCAGCAGTGTGGTAGCCAGGGGATCTGGCTACACCTTC
17	TRBD1	TRBJ2-1	TRBV15	-	CATSRDWPGQGDNEQFF	TGTGCCACCAGCAGAGATTGGCCGGGACAGGGTGACAATGAGCAGTTCTTC
15	TRBD1	TRBJ2-4	TRBV7-2	few	CASSLGSGQVAIQYF	TGTGCCAGCAGCTTAGGGTCTGGACAGGTTGCCATTCAGTACTTC
13	TRBD1	TRBJ2-7	TRBV20-1	few	CSAPTGGGNEQYF	TGCAGTGCTCCCACAGGGGGCGGGAACGAGCAGTACTTC
17	TRBD2	TRBJ2-3	TRBV6-1	-	CASTGSRRGGNGNTQYF	TGTGCCAGCACAGGATCTAGGCGGGGGGGCAACGGGAATACGCAGTATTTT
14	TRBD1	TRBJ2-4	TRBV7-2	-	CASTPGQGLNIQYF	TGTGCCAGCACCCCCGGACAGGGTTTAAACATTCAGTACTTC
12	-	TRBJ2-7	TRBV29-1	-	CSVVGRRYEQYF	TGCAGCGTTGTGGGCAGACGTTACGAGCAGTACTTC
14	-	TRBJ2-1	TRBV5-1	few	CASEDNPGGDEQFF	TGCGCCAGTGAGGACAACCCAGGGGGGGATGAGCAGTTCTTC
14	TRBD1	TRBJ1-4	TRBV3-1	-	CASSHRQGGEKLFF	TGTGCCAGCAGCCACAGACAGGGAGGTGAAAAACTGTTTTTT
15	TRBD2	TRBJ2-7	TRBV5-1	-	CASSLSGGSNNEQYF	TGCGCCAGCAGCTTAAGCGGGGGGAGTAACAATGAGCAGTACTTC
15	TRBD2	TRBJ2-1	TRBV7-9	once	CASNTLAGGRNEQFF	TGTGCCAGCAACACGTTAGCGGGGGGAAGGAATGAGCAGTTCTTC
14	-	TRBJ2-5	TRBV5-1	-	CASSFEGAHNEQYF	TGCGCCAGCAGCTTTGAAGGGGCACACAATGAGCAGTACTTC
15	-	TRBJ2-1	TRBV27	-	CASGFGGGAYNEQFF	TGTGCCAGCGGATTTGGCGGGGGCGCATACAATGAGCAGTTCTTC
16	TRBD2	TRBJ2-7	TRBV10-3	few	CAISEWKLAGRYEQYF	TGTGCCATCAGTGAGTGGAAACTAGCGGGGCGCTACGAGCAGTACTTC
16	-	TRBJ2-5	TRBV7-8	few	CASSLLTRRKKETQYF	TGTGCCAGCAGCCTCCTGACGAGACGGAAAAAAGAGACCCAGTACTTC
12	-	TRBJ2-1	TRBV3-1	-	CASSQPKETQFF	TGTGCCAGCAGCCAACCAAAAGAGACCCAGTTCTTC
13	TRBD2	TRBJ2-1	TRBV29-1	-	CSVERRLAVEQFF	TGCAGCGTAGAGAGACGACTAGCGGTTGAGCAGTTCTTC
14	TRBD2	TRBJ2-1	TRBV7-2	many	CASSPGGTYNEQFF	TGTGCCAGCAGTCCCGGGGGGACCTACAATGAGCAGTTCTTC
11	-	TRBJ2-4	TRBV24-1	-	CATSSGGLQYF	TGTGCCACCAGTTCCGGGGGGCTTCAGTACTTC
13	TRBD1	TRBJ2-4	TRBV3-1	few	CASSQQGVDIQYF	TGTGCCAGCAGCCAGCAGGGGGTGGACATTCAGTACTTC
16	-	TRBJ1-1	TRBV7-2	-	CASSKGPGHMNTEAFF	TGTGCCAGCAGCAAGGGGCCCGGACACATGAACACTGAAGCTTTCTTT
13	TRBD1	TRBJ1-2	TRBV29-1	few	CSVAGTGSYGYTF	TGCAGCGTTGCCGGGACAGGGAGCTATGGCTACACCTTC
17	TRBD2	TRBJ2-1	TRBV15	-	CATSSPASGGLGDEQFF	TGTGCCACCAGCAGCCCGGCTAGCGGGGGGTTGGGTGATGAGCAGTTCTTC
16	-	TRBJ2-4	TRBV21-1	few	CASSPKGNLAKNIQYF	TGTGCCAGCAGCCCGAAGGGAAATCTAGCCAAAAACATTCAGTACTTC
12	-	TRBJ2-7	TRBV28	-	CASSRDMYEQYF	TGTGCCAGCAGTCGGGACATGTACGAGCAGTACTTC
17	-	TRBJ2-2	TRBV7-2	-	CASSLARLYDYPGELFF	TGTGCCAGCAGCTTAGCGCGTCTATACGATTACCCCGGGGAGCTGTTTTTT
15	-	TRBJ2-1	TRBV7-2	few	CASSLALGPYNEQFF	TGTGCCAGCAGCTTAGCGCTCGGGCCCTACAATGAGCAGTTCTTC
15	-	TRBJ2-7	TRBV7-9	-	CASSSGHLGSYEQYF	TGTGCCAGCAGCTCGGGACACCTCGGTTCCTACGAGCAGTACTTC
17	TRBD1	TRBJ2-1	TRBV6-1	-	CASTDRVTGYSYNEQFF	TGTGCCAGCACCGACAGGGTTACGGGGTACAGCTACAATGAGCAGTTCTTC
17	-	TRBJ1-6	TRBV5-1	few	CASSLEGESSYNSPLHF	TGCGCCAGCAGCTTAGAAGGGGAGAGCTCCTATAATTCACCCCTCCACTTT
18	-	TRBJ2-6	TRBV5-4	-	CASSSLGWESSGANVLTF	TGTGCCAGCAGCTCGCTAGGGTGGGAAAGCTCTGGGGCCAACGTCCTGACTTTC
14	-	TRBJ2-7	TRBV7-2	few	CASSFGESSYEQYF	TGTGCCAGCAGCTTCGGCGAGAGCTCCTACGAGCAGTACTTC
14	-	TRBJ2-1	TRBV2	few	CASIRDGSFGEQFF	TGTGCCAGCATCCGGGACGGATCATTCGGTGAGCAGTTCTTC
14	TRBD1	TRBJ1-4	TRBV20-1	-	CSAQTGGTNEKLFF	TGCAGTGCTCAGACAGGGGGCACTAATGAAAAACTGTTTTTT
15	TRBD1	TRBJ1-6	TRBV7-9	few	CASSLPIGQGRPLHF	TGTGCCAGCAGCCTTCCAATTGGACAGGGAAGACCCCTCCACTTT
14	-	TRBJ2-2	TRBV27	-	CASSFRQETGELFF	TGTGCCAGCAGTTTCCGACAGGAAACCGGGGAGCTGTTTTTT
15	TRBD1	TRBJ2-4	TRBV6-1	-	CASSEAQGGRDIQYF	TGTGCCAGCAGTGAAGCACAGGGGGGTAGGGACATTCAGTACTTC
18	TRBD2	TRBJ2-1	TRBV14	-	CASSPRLAGGYIYNEQFF	TGTGCCAGCAGCCCTCGACTAGCGGGGGGCTATATCTACAATGAGCAGTTCTTC
16	TRBD1	TRBJ2-1	TRBV3-1	few	CASSQGTGRDYNEQFF	TGTGCCAGCAGCCAGGGGACAGGGCGGGACTACAATGAGCAGTTCTTC
15	-	TRBJ2-1	TRBV24-1	-	CATSDGQPLYNEQFF	TGTGCCACCAGTGATGGTCAACCCCTTTACAATGAGCAGTTCTTC
12	-	TRBJ1-2	TRBV5-1	many	CASSPGDYGYTF	TGCGCCAGCAGCCCAGGGGACTATGGCTACACCTTC
20	TRBD2	TRBJ2-3	TRBV6-2/TRBV6-3	few	CASSYSTSGIHSVTTDTQYF	TGTGCCAGCAGTTACTCGACTAGCGGGATTCATTCAGTCACCACAGATACGCAGTATTTT
16	-	TRBJ1-3	TRBV27	-	CASSPLSAGGVNTIYF	TGTGCCAGCAGTCCACTTTCGGCAGGAGGCGTAAACACCATATATTTT
18	-	TRBJ2-5	TRBV12-3/TRBV12-4	few	CASSLANKGWLNQETQYF	TGTGCCAGCAGTTTAGCCAACAAAGGGTGGTTGAACCAAGAGACCCAGTACTTC
15	-	TRBJ2-1	TRBV10-3	few	CAISESEGSYNEQFF	TGTGCCATCAGTGAGTCAGAGGGTTCCTACAATGAGCAGTTCTTC
13	TRBD1	TRBJ1-2	TRBV5-5	few	CASSGDRVGGYTF	TGTGCCAGCAGCGGGGACAGGGTGGGTGGCTACACCTTC
13	-	TRBJ2-2	TRBV6-6	-	CASTGGVTGELFF	TGTGCCAGCACAGGAGGCGTTACCGGGGAGCTGTTTTTT
14	-	TRBJ2-7	TRBV27	-	CASTPGGRIHEQYF	TGTGCCAGCACCCCTGGCGGCAGGATCCACGAGCAGTACTTC
13	-	TRBJ2-5	TRBV6-1	few	CAIRAPVIETQYF	TGTGCCATCCGAGCCCCGGTAATAGAGACCCAGTACTTC